This T cell receptor beta chain is from a study of T cell changes during pregnancy in multiple sclerosis. Clones were read by immunoSEQ multiplex PCR, and TCRdb kept only the in-frame ones, dropping some. The sample contains about 59,000 clones, about 94% of which appear only once. CDR3 length: 15 residues. Germline CDR1 is SNHLY and CDR2 is FYNNEI. V was pared by 7 bases and J by 1 base, with 7 bases of the junction left unmatched. J is TRBJ1-5 and V is TRBV2; the match to TRBD1 covers 7 bases. The sequence came from a female donor with multiple sclerosis, enrolled in a pregnancy study. The sample was CD8+ T cells from peripheral blood mononuclear cells, taken after pregnancy. This CDR3 reads CASKTGYGSNQPQHF. CDR3 sequence (DNA): TGTGCCAGCAAGACAGGGTATGGGAGCAATCAGCCCCAGCATTTT.